The 10 T cell receptor beta chains listed next were all sequenced from one sample in a study of blood T cell repertoires in COVID-19. Libraries were prepared by immunoSEQ multiplex PCR; TCRdb keeps only in-frame clonotypes and omits some of them. The sample lists a few hundred thousand clones, less than 90% occurring once. Sequences were obtained from peripheral blood. Receptor source: a man between 65 and 85 years old with acute or convalescent COVID-19.

This chain joins TRBV9 and TRBJ1-5; 9 nucleotides line up with TRBD1. Germline values: CDR1 SGDLS, CDR2 YYNGEE. The CDR3 has 15 amino acids. The junction had 6 bases not matched to a gene; V was cut back by 3 bases and J by 5 bases. The CDR3 region has the DNA TGTGCCAGCAGCGCTAGCTGGACAGGGGATCAGCCCCAGCATTTT. The encoded protein is CASSASWTGDQPQHF.

The chain uses TRBV7-3 and TRBJ1-5; possibly TRBD1 for D (6 bases). The CDR3 extends over 13 amino acids. The ends were cut back, 4 bases at V and 4 bases at J, with 8 bases in the middle. Germline lookup yields CDR1 SGHTA and CDR2 FQGTGA. In DNA form, the CDR3 reads TGTGCCAGCAGCTCGGACAGAAATCAGCCCCAGCATTTT. Its translation: CASSSDRNQPQHF.

V and J are TRBV2 and TRBJ2-5, with D perhaps matching TRBD2 (6 bases). The CDR3 has 14 amino acids. V was clipped by 6 bases and J by 0 bases, with 11 bases between them. Germline loops: CDR1 SNHLY, CDR2 FYNNEI. As DNA, the CDR3 is TGTGCCAGCAGAGCTAGCGAGCACCAAGAGACCCAGTACTTC. Its translation is CASRASEHQETQYF.

The genes are TRBV28 and TRBJ2-6; 13 bases map to TRBD2. Germline lookup yields CDR1 MDHEN and CDR2 SYDVKM. After removal of 5 bases from V and 0 bases from J, the junction contained 4 bases not matched to a gene. The CDR3 runs to 18 residues. The DNA of the CDR3 is TGTGCCAGCAGTATGGGACTAGCGGGACCCTCTGGGGCCAACGTCCTGACTTTC. Translating gives CASSMGLAGPSGANVLTF.

The V gene is TRBV15, the J gene TRBJ2-2; TRBD2 is a possible D gene (6 bases). CDR1 LNHNV and CDR2 YYDKDF come from the germline V gene (reference sequence). The CDR3 spans 17 residues. V lost 0 bases, J lost 5 bases, and 16 bases lay in between. The CDR3 loop is CATSRDLGGASTGELFF. The CDR3 DNA sequence: TGTGCCACCAGCAGAGATTTGGGCGGGGCGAGTACCGGGGAGCTGTTTTTT.

The sample holds a few counts of this clone. The V call is TRBV24-1, the J call TRBJ2-1, with TRBD1 matching over 10 bases. V lost 5 bases to trimming and J lost 5 bases; unmatched junction nucleotides: 8. CDR1 and CDR2 (germline): KGHDR, SFDVKD. The CDR3 sequence is 16 residues long. The CDR3 nucleotides are TGTGCCACCAGTGCGGTCTCGACAGGGGGCAACAATGAGCAGTTCTTC. Translated: CATSAVSTGGNNEQFF.

The rearrangement joins TRBV3-1 (or the pseudogene TRBV3-2) to TRBJ2-1, with TRBD2 identical over 10 bases. Trimming at V came to 4 bases and at J to 12 bases, leaving 12 bases not matched to a gene. This CDR3 spans 15 amino acids. Germline CDR1 LGHDT, CDR2 YNNKEL (reference sequence). The CDR3 bases are TGTGCCAGCAGCCGAGATTGGGTAGCGGGAGGAAGGCAGTTCTTC. Its protein is CASSRDWVAGGRQFF.

V and J are TRBV5-5 and TRBJ2-1; a weak D match, TRBD2 (5 bases). Germline V CDR1 and CDR2: SGHKS, YYEKEE (reference sequence). The V gene lost 0 bases and the J gene lost 1 base, with 8 bases spanning the gap. The length of the CDR3 is 15 residues. CDR3 region: CASSLGAGSYNEQFF. The DNA of the CDR3 is TGTGCCAGCAGCTTGGGCGCGGGTTCCTACAATGAGCAGTTCTTC.

The V gene is TRBV7-9, the J gene TRBJ2-3, with a weak D call TRBD1 (5 bases). The CDR3 extends over 15 amino acids. Deletions cut 1 base from V and 2 bases from J, with 10 bases between. Per germline, CDR1 SEHNR and CDR2 FQNEAQ (reference sequence). This CDR3 is CASSLDQGPTDTQYF. The CDR3 DNA follows: TGTGCCAGCAGCTTAGACCAGGGCCCCACAGATACGCAGTATTTT.

The chain couples TRBV4-2 to TRBJ2-3; TRBD2 is a possible D gene (5 bases). V lost 4 bases, J lost 4 bases, and 18 bases lay in between. Germline loops: CDR1 LGHNA, CDR2 YNFKEQ. The CDR3 length is 16 residues. DNA for the CDR3: TGTGCCAGCAGCCCAGGCGGGTCACGAGTCCCAGATACGCAGTATTTT. It yields the protein CASSPGGSRVPDTQYF.